This passage covers 11 T cell receptor beta chains from one sample sequenced in a study of response to subunit inactivated influenza vaccine listed by TCRdb under 2018. To prepare the library, RT-PCR was applied. The sequencer listed for this sample is Illumina HiSeq 2500. TCRdb ran its own pipeline on the public reads, namely fastp trimming at Q25 and MiXCR clone calling, and kept in-frame beta chains. Rows with a matching CDR3 protein are joined into one entry that keeps the most common DNA and genes. The sample data list about 570,000 distinct CDR3 sequences, and over 9% of these were observed just once. The ten most abundant clones make up approximately 10% of the sample. These records were also assigned to another study, of T cells expressing NK-cell markers. According to the second study: TCR beta cDNA libraries were prepared using 5'RACE template switching, which introduced a universal primer site and unique molecular identifiers.

Source: PBMCs from blood, taken on the day of vaccination. The receptor source for this set is a man in his fifties who received an inactivated influenza vaccine. Donor details come from another sample of the same person, matched by shared clones.

This clonotype was picked up many times. This chain uses TRBV18 with TRBJ2-7, with D uncertain. V gave up 8 bases and J gave up 4 bases, with 15 bases separating them. Germline V gives CDR1 KGHSH, CDR2 LQKENI. CDR3 length: 13 amino acids. The CDR3 region is CASSPPDSYEQYF. CDR3 in DNA: TGTGCCAGCAGCCCCCCTGACTCTTACGAGCAGTACTTC.

The sample holds a few counts of this clonotype. The chain links TRBV7-2 to TRBJ2-3, with 7 nucleotides matching TRBD2. The V gene's germline CDR1 is SGHTA and CDR2 FQGNSA. The CDR3 is 17 amino acids. V shed 1 base, J shed 2 bases, and the junction held 9 bases outside the gene matches. CDR3 loop: CASSLVGAGVITDTQYF. The CDR3 nucleotides are TGTGCCAGCAGCTTAGTAGGTGCGGGGGTGATCACAGATACGCAGTATTTT.

This clonotype was observed a handful of times. The rearrangement joins TRBV11-3 to TRBJ2-7; possibly TRBD1 for D (5 bases). Trimming removed 0 bases at V and 6 bases at J, with 9 bases between. CDR3 length: 13 amino acids. The germline V gene encodes CDR1 SGHNT and CDR2 YENEEA. This chain's CDR3 is CASSLEGLREQYF. The CDR3 nucleotides are TGTGCCAGCAGCTTAGAGGGGCTCCGCGAGCAGTACTTC.

This clonotype was detected only a few times. The rearrangement joins TRBV12-3 or TRBV12-4 to TRBJ2-1; 13 positions match TRBD2. The CDR3 is made up of 15 amino acids. J lost 8 bases, V lost 2 bases, and 3 bases had no gene match. The CDR3 DNA reads as TGTGCCAGCAGTTTATTTACTAGCGGGGGGGATGAGCAGTTCTTC. Its translation: CASSLFTSGGDEQFF.

This clonotype was seen a handful of times. The chain employs TRBV5-1 and TRBJ2-1, with 8 bases identical to TRBD1. Losses at the gene ends were 4 bases for V and 8 bases for J; bases not matched to a gene: 11. Germline lookup yields CDR1 SGHRS and CDR2 YFSETQ. The CDR3 length is 15 residues. CDR3 sequence reads: CASSIDRGNRDEQFF. In DNA, the CDR3 is TGCGCCAGCAGCATAGACAGGGGTAATAGAGATGAGCAGTTCTTC.

This clonotype was found a few times. The gene calls are TRBV27 and TRBJ2-1; 7 positions match TRBD2. This CDR3 comprises 16 residues. Germline values: CDR1 MNHEY, CDR2 SMNVEV (reference sequence). Losses at the gene ends were 7 bases for V and 0 bases for J; bases not matched to a gene: 9. DNA for the CDR3: TGTGCCAGCACCGTTTACGGCGGGAGCTCCTACAATGAGCAGTTCTTC. It specifies CASTVYGGSSYNEQFF.

The table lists this clonotype with many counts. This chain connects TRBV15 to TRBJ2-3; D uncertain. The CDR3 is 15 residues long. V lost 5 bases to trimming and J lost 2 bases, with 14 bases between them. CDR1 is LNHNV, CDR2 YYDKDF, per germline (reference sequence). CDR3 bases: TGTGCCACCAGCCCCACCCCTGCCATCACAGATACGCAGTATTTT. Its protein is CATSPTPAITDTQYF. The complete variable domain, with remaining parts taken from reference TRBV15 and TRBJ2-3, reads DAMVIQNPRYQVTQFGKPVTLSCSQTLNHNVMYWYQQKSSQAPKLLFHYYDKDFNNEADTPDNFQSRRPNTSFCFLDIRSPGLGDTAMYLCATSPTPAITDTQYFGPGTRLTVL.

This clonotype showed up just a few times. The chain uses TRBV10-3 and TRBJ2-1; the D gene is possibly TRBD2 (7 bases). CDR3 length: 16 residues. Germline V lookup: CDR1 ENHRY, CDR2 SYGVKD. V shed 11 bases and J shed 6 bases, with 26 bases lying between them. CDR3 sequence: CAAGATSSLGGNEQFF. The CDR3 region has the DNA TGTGCCGCGGGCGCGACTAGCTCCTTAGGGGGCAATGAGCAGTTCTTC.

The chain joins TRBV30 to TRBJ1-5; the D is unclear. The CDR3 loop spans 14 amino acids. Trimming took 2 bases from V and 5 from J, leaving 13 bases between them. Germline V lookup: CDR1 GTSNPN, CDR2 SVGIG (reference sequence). This CDR3 reads CAWSTDLADQPQHF. The CDR3 DNA follows: TGTGCCTGGAGTACGGACCTGGCAGATCAGCCCCAGCATTTT. The full variable domain, with the rest looked up from reference TRBV30 and TRBJ1-5, is SQTIHQWPATLVQPVGSPLSLECTVEGTSNPNLYWYRQAAGRGLQLLFYSVGIGQISSEVPQNLSASRPQDRQFILSSKKLLLSDSGFYLCAWSTDLADQPQHFGDGTRLSIL.

CDR3 in amino acids: CASSSWTSVTDTQYF. The DNA of the CDR3 is TGTGCCAGCAGCTCGTGGACTAGCGTTACAGATACGCAGTATTTT. The chain employs TRBV7-2 and TRBJ2-3; 9 nucleotides align to TRBD2. Germline V gene data show CDR1 as SGHTA and CDR2 as FQGNSA. The CDR3 contains 15 residues. J lost 3 bases, V lost 4 bases, and 5 bases had no gene match.

The chain joins TRBV27 to TRBJ2-7; weak D call: TRBD1 (6 bases). Trimming removed 4 bases from V and 2 bases from J, with 12 bases in between. This CDR3 is 14 amino acids long. Germline CDR1 is MNHEY and CDR2 is SMNVEV (reference sequence). CDR3 residues: CASSWTRGTYEQYF. The DNA for the CDR3 is TGTGCCAGCAGTTGGACCAGGGGAACCTACGAGCAGTACTTC.